This paragraph reports one T cell receptor beta chain. It lacks a known antigen. Base qualities are missing; no much larger clone stands one base away. The immunoSEQ Assay was used to sequence TCR beta CDR3 regions from DNA. The authors' analysis ran thus. T cell density was computed as TCR beta template counts normalized to usable DNA estimated by amplifying housekeeping genes. Richness was estimated with the preseqR package, extrapolating to 400,000 templates for PBMC samples and 120,000 templates for tissue samples. Clonality was defined as one minus Pielou's evenness. Differential abundance testing on productive amino-acid clonotypes, with a minimum total count of 5 and an alpha of 0.1, was used to identify tissue-enriched TCRs. The Jaccard Index and the Morisita Overlap Index were used to measure how much the repertoires overlapped between compartments. GLIPH grouped TCR beta CDR3s together with public tetramer-defined viral CDR3s, and a viral motif had to include at least three viral sequences and show V-gene enrichment. TCRdb took over this immuneACCESS table, retaining in-frame rearrangements with V and J assigned. Such tables are incomplete; in checked studies, under half of the missing clones stem from an unresolved V gene, and the remainder is unexplained. For V, J and clone size, that table is used; D and trimming come from the DNA. The sample has 45,000 to 65,000 clones on record, around 80% of them singletons. The ten largest clones represent roughly 4.9% of the sample.

Trimming removed 1 base from V and 2 bases from J, leaving 5 bases between the germline ends. Including the terminal cysteine and phenylalanine, the CDR3 comprises 12 residues. CDR3 DNA is the only sequence kept; it has 36 bases, read in frame from the first base. CDR1 and CDR2, per the germline V gene (reference sequence), are GTSNPN and SVGIG. The record originates from a study of T cells in localized non-small cell lung cancer (dated by TCRdb to 2020 to 2021). Study-wide context: The study analyzed T cell repertoires of 236 early-stage NSCLC patients, comparing tumors and uninvolved tumor-adjacent lungs. The cohort consisted of approximately 240 treatment-naive NSCLC patients whose localized lung tumors had been resected. A mean age of approximately 70 years was recorded for the NSCLC patients, of whom more than 120 were male and some 100 were female.

At diagnosis, tumor, uninvolved tumor-adjacent lung and peripheral blood were collected and then preserved as a mix of FFPE and fresh-frozen material. For TCR repertoire profiling, blood samples were analyzed as peripheral blood mononuclear cells. What the research found in general, with its limitations: Because the study design was exploratory, TCR variables were selected using unadjusted p-values without false-discovery rate correction. A median of approximately 57 of the top 100 tumor clones were detected in paired uninvolved adjacent lung, and some 30 of these tumor clones were also found among the top 100 clones of the paired uninvolved adjacent lung. Uninvolved tumor-adjacent lung showed the highest T cell clonality, higher than tumor, which suggests more focused antigenic responses in the uninvolved tumor-adjacent lung. Because multi-region sequencing of the tumors was not done, intratumor heterogeneity could not be ruled out. Higher T cell density in blood was associated with longer overall survival, whereas higher clonality in adjacent lung was associated with shorter survival.

This sequence originates from a woman aged 35-75 years with stage II lung adenocarcinoma. The sequences come from PBMCs, collected before any cancer treatment. The chain uses TRBV30 and TRBJ2-5; the D gene lacks a confident call. The CDR3 loop reads CAWSGRQETQYF. The DNA sequence follows: TGTGCCTGGAGTGGGAGACAAGAGACCCAGTACTTC. The CDR3 plus the reference TRBV30 and TRBJ2-5 genes for the other parts give the full variable domain: SQTIHQWPATLVQPVGSPLSLECTVEGTSNPNLYWYRQAAGRGLQLLFYSVGIGQISSEVPQNLSASRPQDRQFILSSKKLLLSDSGFYLCAWSGRQETQYFGPGTRLLVL.